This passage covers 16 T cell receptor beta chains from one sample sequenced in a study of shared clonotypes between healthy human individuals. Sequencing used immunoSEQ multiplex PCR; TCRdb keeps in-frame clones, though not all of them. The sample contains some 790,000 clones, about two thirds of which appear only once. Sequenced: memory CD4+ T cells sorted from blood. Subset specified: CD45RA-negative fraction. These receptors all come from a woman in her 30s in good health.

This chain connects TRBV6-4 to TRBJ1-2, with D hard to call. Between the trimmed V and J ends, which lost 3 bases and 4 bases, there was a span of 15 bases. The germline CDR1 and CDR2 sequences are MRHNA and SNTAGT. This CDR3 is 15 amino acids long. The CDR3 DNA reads TGTGCCAGCAGTGAAGCGGATGGTAGCATCTATGGCTACACCTTC. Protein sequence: CASSEADGSIYGYTF.

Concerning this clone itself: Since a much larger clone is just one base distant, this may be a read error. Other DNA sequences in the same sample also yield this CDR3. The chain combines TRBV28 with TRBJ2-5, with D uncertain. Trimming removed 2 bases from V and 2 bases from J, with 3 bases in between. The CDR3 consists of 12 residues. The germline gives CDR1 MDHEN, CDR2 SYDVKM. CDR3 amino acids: CASSLGQETQYF. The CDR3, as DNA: TGTGCCAGCAGTTTAGGTCAAGAGACCCAGTACTTC.

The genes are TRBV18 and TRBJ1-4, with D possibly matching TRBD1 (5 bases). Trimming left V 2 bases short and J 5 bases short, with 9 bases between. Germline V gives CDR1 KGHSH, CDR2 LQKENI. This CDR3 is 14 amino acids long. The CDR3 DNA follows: TGTGCCAGCTCACCAAGAGGGGCCAATGAAAAACTGTTTTTT. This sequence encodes CASSPRGANEKLFF.

CDR3 in DNA: TGTGCCTGGAGCAGGGTGAATGAAAAACTGTTTTTT. This translates into CAWSRVNEKLFF. The rearrangement links TRBV30 to TRBJ1-4, with D possibly being TRBD1 (5 bases). The length of the CDR3 is 12 residues. Per germline, CDR1 GTSNPN and CDR2 SVGIG (reference sequence). The ends were cut back, 3 bases at V and 5 bases at J, with 7 bases in the middle. Using reference TRBV30 and TRBJ1-4 for the parts outside the CDR3, the full variable domain is SQTIHQWPATLVQPVGSPLSLECTVEGTSNPNLYWYRQAAGRGLQLLFYSVGIGQISSEVPQNLSASRPQDRQFILSSKKLLLSDSGFYLCAWSRVNEKLFFGSGTQLSVL.

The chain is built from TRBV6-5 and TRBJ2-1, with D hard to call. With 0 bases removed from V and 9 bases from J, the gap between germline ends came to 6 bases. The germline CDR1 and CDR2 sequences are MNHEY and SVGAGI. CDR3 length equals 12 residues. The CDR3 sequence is CASSYSFAEQFF. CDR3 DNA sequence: TGTGCCAGCAGTTACTCGTTTGCTGAGCAGTTCTTC.

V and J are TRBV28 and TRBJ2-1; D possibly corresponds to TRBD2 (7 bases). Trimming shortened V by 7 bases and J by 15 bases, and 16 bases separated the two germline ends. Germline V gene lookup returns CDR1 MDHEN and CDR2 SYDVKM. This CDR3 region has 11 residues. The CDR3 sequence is CASTRGGMRFF. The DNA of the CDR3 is TGTGCCAGCACTAGGGGGGGGATGAGGTTCTTC.

The CDR3 loop reads CASSLYSGQYEQYF. The CDR3 nucleotides are TGTGCCAGCTCACTCTACTCGGGACAGTACGAGCAGTACTTC. The chain carries TRBV18 and TRBJ2-7, with TRBD1 identical over 7 bases. V was pared by 4 bases and J by 4 bases, with 7 bases of the junction left unmatched. This CDR3 is built from 14 residues. CDR1 is KGHSH, CDR2 LQKENI, per germline.

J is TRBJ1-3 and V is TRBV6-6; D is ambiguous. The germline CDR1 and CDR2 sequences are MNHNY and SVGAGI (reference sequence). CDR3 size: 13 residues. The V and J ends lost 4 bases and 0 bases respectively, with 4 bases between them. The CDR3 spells CASSSYSGNTIYF. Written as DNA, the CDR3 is TGTGCCAGCAGTTCATACTCTGGAAACACCATATATTTT.

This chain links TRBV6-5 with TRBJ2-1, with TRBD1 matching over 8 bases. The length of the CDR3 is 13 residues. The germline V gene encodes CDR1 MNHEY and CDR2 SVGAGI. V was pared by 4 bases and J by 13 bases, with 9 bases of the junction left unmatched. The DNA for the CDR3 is TGTGCCAGCAGTTTTACAGTGGACAGGGACCAGTTCTTC. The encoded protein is CASSFTVDRDQFF.

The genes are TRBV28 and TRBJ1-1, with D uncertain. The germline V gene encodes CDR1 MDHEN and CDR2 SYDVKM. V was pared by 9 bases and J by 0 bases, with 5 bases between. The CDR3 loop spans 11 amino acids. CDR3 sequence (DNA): TGTGCCAGGGGGTTGAACACTGAAGCTTTCTTT. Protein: CARGLNTEAFF. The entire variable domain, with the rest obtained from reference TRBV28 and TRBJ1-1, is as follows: DVKVTQSSRYLVKRTGEKVFLECVQDMDHENMFWYRQDPGLGLRLIYFSYDVKMKEKGDIPEGYSVSREKKERFSLILESASTNQTSMYLCARGLNTEAFFGQGTRLTVV.

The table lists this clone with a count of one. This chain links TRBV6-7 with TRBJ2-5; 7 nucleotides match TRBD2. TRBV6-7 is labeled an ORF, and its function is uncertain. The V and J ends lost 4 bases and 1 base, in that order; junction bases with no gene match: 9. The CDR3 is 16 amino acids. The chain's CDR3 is CASSFPLLAAQETQYF. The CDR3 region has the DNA TGTGCCAGCAGTTTCCCTCTTCTAGCGGCCCAAGAGACCCAGTACTTC.

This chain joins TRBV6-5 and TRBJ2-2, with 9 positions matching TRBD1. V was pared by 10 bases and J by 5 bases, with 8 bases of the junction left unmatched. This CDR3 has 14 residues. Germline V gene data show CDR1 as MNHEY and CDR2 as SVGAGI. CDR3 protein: CATCGTGITGELFF. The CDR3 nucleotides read TGTGCCACATGCGGGACAGGGATAACCGGGGAGCTGTTTTTT.

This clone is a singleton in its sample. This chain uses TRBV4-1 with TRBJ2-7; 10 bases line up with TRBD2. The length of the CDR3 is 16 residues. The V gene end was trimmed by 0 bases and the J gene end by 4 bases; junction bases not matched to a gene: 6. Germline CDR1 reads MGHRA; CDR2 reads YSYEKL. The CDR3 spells CASSQDTASGSYEQYF. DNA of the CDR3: TGCGCCAGCAGCCAAGATACGGCTAGCGGGAGTTACGAGCAGTACTTC.

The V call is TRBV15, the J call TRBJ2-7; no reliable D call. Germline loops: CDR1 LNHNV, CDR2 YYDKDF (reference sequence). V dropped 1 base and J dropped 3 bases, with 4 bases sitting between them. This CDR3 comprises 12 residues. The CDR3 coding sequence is TGTGCCACCAGCAGAGCCCACTACGAGCAGTACTTC. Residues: CATSRAHYEQYF.

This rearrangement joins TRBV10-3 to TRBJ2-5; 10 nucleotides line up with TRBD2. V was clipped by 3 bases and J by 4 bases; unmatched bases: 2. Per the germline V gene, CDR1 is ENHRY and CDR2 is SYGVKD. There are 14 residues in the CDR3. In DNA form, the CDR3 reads TGTGCCATCAGTGAAAGCGGGGGGGGAGAGACCCAGTACTTC. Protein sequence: CAISESGGGETQYF.

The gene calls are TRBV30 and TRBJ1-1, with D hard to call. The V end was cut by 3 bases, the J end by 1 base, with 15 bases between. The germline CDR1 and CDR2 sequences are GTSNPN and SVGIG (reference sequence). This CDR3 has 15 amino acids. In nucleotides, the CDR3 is TGTGCCTGGAGGGACGCTTGGCGCGGGAACACTGAAGCTTTCTTT. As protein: CAWRDAWRGNTEAFF.